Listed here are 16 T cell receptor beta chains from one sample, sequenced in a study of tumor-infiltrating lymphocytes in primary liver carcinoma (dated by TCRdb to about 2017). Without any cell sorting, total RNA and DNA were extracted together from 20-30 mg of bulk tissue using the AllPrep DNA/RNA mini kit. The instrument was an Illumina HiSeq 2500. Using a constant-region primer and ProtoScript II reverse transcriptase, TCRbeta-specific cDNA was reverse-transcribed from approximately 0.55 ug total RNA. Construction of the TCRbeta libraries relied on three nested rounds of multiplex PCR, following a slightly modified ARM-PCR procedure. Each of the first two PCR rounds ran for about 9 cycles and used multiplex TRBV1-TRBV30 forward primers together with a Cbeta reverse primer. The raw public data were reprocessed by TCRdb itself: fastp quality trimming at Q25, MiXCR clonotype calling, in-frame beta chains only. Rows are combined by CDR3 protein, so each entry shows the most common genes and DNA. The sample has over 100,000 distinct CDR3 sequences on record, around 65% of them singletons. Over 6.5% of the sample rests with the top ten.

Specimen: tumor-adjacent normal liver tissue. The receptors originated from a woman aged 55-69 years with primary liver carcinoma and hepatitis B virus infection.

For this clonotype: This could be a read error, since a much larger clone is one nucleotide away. The CDR3 spells CANSRRTGTEGTDTQYF. CDR3 DNA: TGCGCCAACAGCCGCCGGACAGGGACGGAGGGCACAGATACGCAGTATTTT. The rearrangement links TRBV5-1 to TRBJ2-3, with 8 bases matching TRBD1. The CDR3 loop spans 17 amino acids. CDR1 and CDR2 (germline): SGHRS, YFSETQ.

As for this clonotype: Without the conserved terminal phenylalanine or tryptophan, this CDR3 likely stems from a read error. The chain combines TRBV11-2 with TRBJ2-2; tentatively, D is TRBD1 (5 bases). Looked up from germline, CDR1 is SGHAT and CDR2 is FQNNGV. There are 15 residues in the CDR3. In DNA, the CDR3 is TGTGACAGCTGCTTAGAGTCAGGGTTCACCGGGGAGCTGTTTTCT. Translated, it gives CDSCLESGFTGELFS.

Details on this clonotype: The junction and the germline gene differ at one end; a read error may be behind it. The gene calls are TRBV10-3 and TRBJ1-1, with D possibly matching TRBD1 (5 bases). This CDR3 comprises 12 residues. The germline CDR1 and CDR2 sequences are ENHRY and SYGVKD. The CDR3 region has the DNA TGTACCATCAGTGAGAGGGGTAATGAAGCTATCTTT. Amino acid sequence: CTISERGNEAIF.

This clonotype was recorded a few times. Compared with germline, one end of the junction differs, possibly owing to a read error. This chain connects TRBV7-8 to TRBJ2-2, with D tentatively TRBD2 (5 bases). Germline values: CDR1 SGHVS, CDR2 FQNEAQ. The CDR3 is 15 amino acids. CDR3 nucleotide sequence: TGTGCTAGCAGCTTAGCGAGAGGAAACTCCGGGGAGCTGTTTTTT. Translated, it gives CASSLARGNSGELFF.

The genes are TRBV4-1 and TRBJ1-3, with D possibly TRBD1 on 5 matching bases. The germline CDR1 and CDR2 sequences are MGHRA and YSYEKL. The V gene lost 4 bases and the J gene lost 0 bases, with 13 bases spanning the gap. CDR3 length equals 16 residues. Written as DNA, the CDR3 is TGCGCCAGCAGCCGACAGCGAGGGGACTCTGGAAACACCATATATTTT. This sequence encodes CASSRQRGDSGNTIYF.

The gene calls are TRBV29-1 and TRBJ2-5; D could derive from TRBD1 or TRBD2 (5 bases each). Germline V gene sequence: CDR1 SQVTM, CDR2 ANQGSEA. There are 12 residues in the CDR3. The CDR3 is CGVDRGEETQYF. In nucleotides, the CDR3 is TGCGGTGTTGATAGAGGGGAAGAGACCCAGTACTTC.

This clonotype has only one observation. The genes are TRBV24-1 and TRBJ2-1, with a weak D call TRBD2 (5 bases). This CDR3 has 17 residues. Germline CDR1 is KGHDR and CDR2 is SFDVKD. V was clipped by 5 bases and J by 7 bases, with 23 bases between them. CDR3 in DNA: TGTGCCACCAGTGCACCCTTGGGAGTAGGATCCGCGAATGAGCAGTTCTTC. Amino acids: CATSAPLGVGSANEQFF.

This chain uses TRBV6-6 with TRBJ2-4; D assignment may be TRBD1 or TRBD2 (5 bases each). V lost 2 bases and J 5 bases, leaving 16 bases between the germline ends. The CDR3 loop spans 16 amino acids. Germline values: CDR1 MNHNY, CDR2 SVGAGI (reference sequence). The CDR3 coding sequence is TGTGCCAGCAGTTACGGGGGACCAGCGATTCAAAACATTCAGTACTTC. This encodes CASSYGGPAIQNIQYF.

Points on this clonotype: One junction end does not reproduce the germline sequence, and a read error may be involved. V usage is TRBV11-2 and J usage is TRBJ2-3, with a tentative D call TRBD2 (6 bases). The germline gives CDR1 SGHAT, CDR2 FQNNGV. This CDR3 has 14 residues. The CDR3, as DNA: TGTGCCAGCAGCTGGGGCGCTAGCGCAGATACGCAGAATTTT. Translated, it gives CASSWGASADTQNF.

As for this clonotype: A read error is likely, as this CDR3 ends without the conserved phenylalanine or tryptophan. The CDR3 loop reads CVSSHRDNKNIQYL. DNA for the CDR3: TGCGTCAGCAGCCACAGGGATAACAAAAACATTCAGTACCTC. This chain joins TRBV4-1 and TRBJ2-4, with D possibly being TRBD1 (6 bases). The CDR3 contains 14 residues. CDR1 is MGHRA and CDR2 is YSYEKL in the germline V gene.

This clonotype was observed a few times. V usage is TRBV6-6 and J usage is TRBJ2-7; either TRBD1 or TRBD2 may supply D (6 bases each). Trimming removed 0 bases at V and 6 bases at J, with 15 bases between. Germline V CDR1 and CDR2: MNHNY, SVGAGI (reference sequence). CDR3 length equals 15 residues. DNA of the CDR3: TGTGCCAGCAGTTACTCGGGGGGCCCCGGCCCCGAGCAGTACTTC. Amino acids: CASSYSGGPGPEQYF.

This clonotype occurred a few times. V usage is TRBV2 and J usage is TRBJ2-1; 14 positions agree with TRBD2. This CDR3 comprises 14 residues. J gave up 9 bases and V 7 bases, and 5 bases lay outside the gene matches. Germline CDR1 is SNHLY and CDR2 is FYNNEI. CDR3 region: CASIRGLAGVEQFF. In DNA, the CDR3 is TGTGCCAGCATAAGGGGACTAGCGGGAGTTGAGCAGTTCTTC.

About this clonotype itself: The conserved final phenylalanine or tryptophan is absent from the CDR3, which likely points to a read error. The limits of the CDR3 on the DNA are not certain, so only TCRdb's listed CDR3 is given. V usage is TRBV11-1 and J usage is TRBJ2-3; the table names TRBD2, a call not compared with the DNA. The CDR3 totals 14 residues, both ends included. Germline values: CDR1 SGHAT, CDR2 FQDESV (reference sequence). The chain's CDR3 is CASSSRQRAGESHL.

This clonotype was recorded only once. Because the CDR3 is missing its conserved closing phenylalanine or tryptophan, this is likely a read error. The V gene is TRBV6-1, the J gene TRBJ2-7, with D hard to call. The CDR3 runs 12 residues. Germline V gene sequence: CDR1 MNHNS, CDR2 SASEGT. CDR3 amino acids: CVSSVLGPRQYL. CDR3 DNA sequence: TGTGTCAGCAGTGTCCTTGGTCCCAGGCAGTACCTC.

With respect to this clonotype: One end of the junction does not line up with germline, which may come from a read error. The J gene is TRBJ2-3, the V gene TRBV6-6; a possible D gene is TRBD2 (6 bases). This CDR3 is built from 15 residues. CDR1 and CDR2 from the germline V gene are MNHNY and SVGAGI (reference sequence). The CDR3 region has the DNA TGTGGCACCTCGGGACTGGCGGACGGCACAGATATGCAGTATTTT. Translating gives CGTSGLADGTDMQYF.

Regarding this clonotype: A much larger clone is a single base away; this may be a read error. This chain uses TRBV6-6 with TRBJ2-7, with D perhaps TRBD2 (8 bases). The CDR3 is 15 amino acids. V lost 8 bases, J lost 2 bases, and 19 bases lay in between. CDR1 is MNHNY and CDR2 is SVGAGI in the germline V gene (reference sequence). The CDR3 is CASAPGTAGAYEQYF. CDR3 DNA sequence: TGTGCCAGCGCCCCCGGGACAGCGGGAGCCTACGAGCAGTACTTC.